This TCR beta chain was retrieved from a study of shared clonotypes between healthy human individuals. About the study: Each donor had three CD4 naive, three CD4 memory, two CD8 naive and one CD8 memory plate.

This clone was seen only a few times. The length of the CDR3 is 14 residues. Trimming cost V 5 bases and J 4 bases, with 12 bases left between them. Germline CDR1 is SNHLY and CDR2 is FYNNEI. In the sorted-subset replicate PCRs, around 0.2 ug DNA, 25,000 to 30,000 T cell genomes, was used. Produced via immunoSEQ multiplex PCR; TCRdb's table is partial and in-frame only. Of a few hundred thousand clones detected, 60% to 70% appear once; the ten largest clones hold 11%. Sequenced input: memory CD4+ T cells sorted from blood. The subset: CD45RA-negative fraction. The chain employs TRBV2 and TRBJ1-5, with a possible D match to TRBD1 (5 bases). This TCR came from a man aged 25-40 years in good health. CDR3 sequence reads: CASSRQMGNQPQHF. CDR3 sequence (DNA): TGTGCCAGCAGTCGACAGATGGGGAATCAGCCCCAGCATTTT.